The present T cell receptor beta chain was sequenced within a study of T-cell reconstitution after alpha-beta-depleted transplantation in children. Study observations and caveats: A year had passed since transplant, and T-cell counts and diversity by then came mostly from newly produced T cells. For some patients, TCRbeta diversity was high at day 60 because of recipient T cells and thymic progenitors that survived.

As it was prepared, the TCRbeta library received unique molecular identifiers. TCRdb independently ran MiXCR on the PCR reads; one entry per CDR3 protein. In the table there are approximately 290,000 distinct CDR3 sequences, around a tenth of which are singletons. This clonotype was counted at least ten times. Its antigen is unidentified. Germline V gene sequence: CDR1 SEHNR, CDR2 FQNEAQ (reference sequence). V was shortened by 0 bases and J by 4 bases, with 12 bases between the two germline ends. This CDR3 contains 15 residues. Sequences were derived from peripheral blood, sampled 180 days after TCRalphabeta/CD19-depleted stem cell transplant. The receptor was isolated from a male patient aged 2 to 10 who had a stem cell transplant for chronic granulomatous disease, so the T cells may come from the graft donor. The chain recombines TRBV7-9 with TRBJ1-2; D gene unclear. DNA for the CDR3: TGTGCCAGCAGCTTAGCTGACGGAGGGCCCTATGGCTACACCTTC. It encodes CASSLADGGPYGYTF.